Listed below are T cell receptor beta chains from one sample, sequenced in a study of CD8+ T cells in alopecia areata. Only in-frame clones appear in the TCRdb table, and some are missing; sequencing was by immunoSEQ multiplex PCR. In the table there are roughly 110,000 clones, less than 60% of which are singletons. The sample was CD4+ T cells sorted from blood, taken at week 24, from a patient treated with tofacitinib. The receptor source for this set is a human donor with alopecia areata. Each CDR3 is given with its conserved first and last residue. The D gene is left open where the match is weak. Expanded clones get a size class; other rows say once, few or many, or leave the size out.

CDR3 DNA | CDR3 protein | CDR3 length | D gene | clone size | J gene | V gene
TGTGCCAGCAGCTTAGAACTGGGAGACTCCGATACGCAGTATTTT | CASSLELGDSDTQYF | 15 | NA | few | TRBJ2-3 | TRBV7-9
TGTGCCTGGAGTCGAGTTCTACAGGCGAACACTGAAGCTTTCTTT | CAWSRVLQANTEAFF | 15 | NA | NA | TRBJ1-1 | TRBV30
TGTGCCAGCAGCCCGGACGGTGGGTCCTACGAGCAGTACTTC | CASSPDGGSYEQYF | 14 | NA | once | TRBJ2-7 | TRBV9
TGTGCCAGCAGCCTACAGAGGGCTACTGAAGCTTTCTTT | CASSLQRATEAFF | 13 | NA | NA | TRBJ1-1 | TRBV27
TGTGCAAGTCGCTCAGGGGACTCTGAAGCTTTCTTT | CASRSGDSEAFF | 12 | NA | NA | TRBJ1-1 | TRBV12-2
TGCGCCAGCGCCTTAGGAGGAACCTATGGCTACACCTTC | CASALGGTYGYTF | 13 | NA | NA | TRBJ1-2 | TRBV5-1
TGTGCCAGCAGCACAGGTGGGACTGGGGCCAACGTCCTGACTTTC | CASSTGGTGANVLTF | 15 | NA | NA | TRBJ2-6 | TRBV7-9
TGTGCCAGCAGCCAAGATCACCGTGAGACCCAGTACTTC | CASSQDHRETQYF | 13 | NA | few | TRBJ2-5 | TRBV4-2
TGTGCCAGTAGTATCCAGGCAGGGGGAGGATATCAGCCCCAGCATTTT | CASSIQAGGGYQPQHF | 16 | TRBD1 | NA | TRBJ1-5 | TRBV19
TGTGCCAGCAGCCAAGAGGCGCGAGGGGCCCAGGCTTTCTTT | CASSQEARGAQAFF | 14 | NA | NA | TRBJ1-1 | TRBV14
TGTGCCAGCAGTCCCGGACACTCCAATTCACCCCTCCACTTT | CASSPGHSNSPLHF | 14 | NA | NA | TRBJ1-6 | TRBV7-9
TGCAGCGTGACAACAGGGACCGGCGAGCAGTACTTC | CSVTTGTGEQYF | 12 | NA | few | TRBJ2-7 | TRBV29-1
TGTGCCTGGACCTGGACGGGCAAGGCAGATACGCAGTATTTT | CAWTWTGKADTQYF | 14 | NA | NA | TRBJ2-3 | TRBV30
TGTGCCAGCAGCAGGGGCGGGTCTGGGGCCAACGTCCTGACTTTC | CASSRGGSGANVLTF | 15 | NA | NA | TRBJ2-6 | TRBV9
TGTGCCAGCAGCTCCCTAGGCAGGGAGGGGGGAGAGACCCAGTACTTC | CASSSLGREGGETQYF | 16 | NA | NA | TRBJ2-5 | TRBV7-2
TGCAGCGCTCAGACTAGCATGTACAATGAGCAGTTCTTC | CSAQTSMYNEQFF | 13 | TRBD2 | NA | TRBJ2-1 | TRBV29-1
TGTGCCAGCTCACCGTCGACTAGCGGGGGACCCACCTACAATGAGCAGTTCTTC | CASSPSTSGGPTYNEQFF | 18 | TRBD2 | NA | TRBJ2-1 | TRBV18
TGTGCCTGGATTCCCCGGGGCACGAGCTCCTACAATGAGCAGTTCTTC | CAWIPRGTSSYNEQFF | 16 | NA | NA | TRBJ2-1 | TRBV30
TGCAGCGTACTAAGAGCGGGTTCGAACACCGGGGAGCTGTTTTTT | CSVLRAGSNTGELFF | 15 | NA | once | TRBJ2-2 | TRBV29-1
TGTGCCAGCAGCTTAGAGGTCTTTGGTTGGGCTAACTATGGCTACACCTTC | CASSLEVFGWANYGYTF | 17 | NA | few | TRBJ1-2 | TRBV7-4
TGTGCCAGCAGCTCCCCCGGGGGCATACACTCCTACAATGAGCAGTTCTTC | CASSSPGGIHSYNEQFF | 17 | NA | few | TRBJ2-1 | TRBV7-2
TGCAGCGCAGGACAGGGAAATCAGCCCCAGCATTTT | CSAGQGNQPQHF | 12 | TRBD1 | few | TRBJ1-5 | TRBV29-1
TGTGCCAGCAGCCCACGACAGGGAGAGACCCAGTACTTC | CASSPRQGETQYF | 13 | TRBD1 | few | TRBJ2-5 | TRBV9
TGCAGCGCGGGACGGGACACAGATACGCAGTATTTT | CSAGRDTDTQYF | 12 | NA | NA | TRBJ2-3 | TRBV29-1
TGTGCCAGCAGCTTAGTCCCCAAGAGCTCTGGAAACACCATATATTTT | CASSLVPKSSGNTIYF | 16 | NA | few | TRBJ1-3 | TRBV11-2
TGTGCCTGGAGCGGGCCGACCCAGTACTTC | CAWSGPTQYF | 10 | NA | NA | TRBJ2-5 | TRBV30
TGCGCCAGCAGCCTAACTAGCGGGGGCTACAATGAGCAGTTCTTC | CASSLTSGGYNEQFF | 15 | TRBD2 | once | TRBJ2-1 | TRBV4-3
TGCAGCGTCGCTGACTCAGGTGGGGCCTACGAGCAGTACTTC | CSVADSGGAYEQYF | 14 | NA | NA | TRBJ2-7 | TRBV29-1
TGCGCCAGCAGCCTAGGACAGGGTAGGGGAGAGACCCAGTACTTC | CASSLGQGRGETQYF | 15 | TRBD1 | NA | TRBJ2-5 | TRBV5-1
TGTGCCAGCAGTGGCCGAGAGACCCAGTACTTC | CASSGRETQYF | 11 | NA | NA | TRBJ2-5 | TRBV2
TGCGCCAGCAGCTTGGGTGGGACTTCCCAAGAGACCCAGTACTTC | CASSLGGTSQETQYF | 15 | NA | NA | TRBJ2-5 | TRBV5-1
TGTGCCAGCAGTTCTCCGGGACTAGCAAACAATGAGCAGTTCTTC | CASSSPGLANNEQFF | 15 | TRBD2 | NA | TRBJ2-1 | TRBV28
TGCAGCGTTGCCCAAGGGGCCGGCAATCAGCCCCAGCATTTT | CSVAQGAGNQPQHF | 14 | NA | NA | TRBJ1-5 | TRBV29-1
TGCAGCGCCCAACCCCAAGAGACCCAGTACTTC | CSAQPQETQYF | 11 | NA | few | TRBJ2-5 | TRBV29-1
TGCAGCGTTGGGTTACAGAGCGCAGAAAAACTGTTTTTT | CSVGLQSAEKLFF | 13 | NA | NA | TRBJ1-4 | TRBV29-1
TGCAGCGTCCCCGTAGCTTTCTTT | CSVPVAFF | 8 | NA | NA | TRBJ1-1 | TRBV29-1